This is a list of T cell receptor beta chains from one sample in a study of PD-1 blockade in classical Hodgkin lymphoma. Libraries were prepared by immunoSEQ multiplex PCR; TCRdb keeps only in-frame clonotypes and omits some of them. The data show nearly 60,000 clones, approximately 90% seen once. Specimen: peripheral blood mononuclear cells (PBMCs), collected before the second cycle of nivolumab. Source of these receptors: a human donor with classical Hodgkin lymphoma. Each CDR3 is given with its conserved first and last residue. A D gene is named only where the DNA matches it firmly. Expanded clones get a size class; other rows say once, few or many, or leave the size out.

size: .
V: TRBV19
J: TRBJ1-1
D: .
DNA: TGTGCCAGTAGTATAGCAGGGCGGATCACTGAAGCTTTCTTT
CDR3: CASSIAGRITEAFF

size: .
V: TRBV7-3
J: TRBJ2-3
D: .
DNA: TGTGCCAGCAGCTTAACTATGGGGTCAGATACGCAGTATTTT
CDR3: CASSLTMGSDTQYF

size: .
V: TRBV7-3
J: TRBJ2-5
D: .
DNA: TGTGCCAGCAGCCTCCCAGAGACCCAGTACTTC
CDR3: CASSLPETQYF

size: .
V: TRBV27
J: TRBJ1-6
D: .
DNA: TGTGCCAGCAGTCTTCCGGGCCCCAATTCACCCCTCCACTTT
CDR3: CASSLPGPNSPLHF

size: .
V: TRBV7-9
J: TRBJ1-2
D: .
DNA: TGTGCCAGCAGCCGACAGGAGCTAGACTATGGCTACACCTTC
CDR3: CASSRQELDYGYTF

size: once
V: TRBV11-2
J: TRBJ2-6
D: TRBD2
DNA: TGTGCCAGCAGCTACGCGGGGGCTGGGGCCAACGTCCTGACTTTC
CDR3: CASSYAGAGANVLTF

size: .
V: TRBV6-6
J: TRBJ2-7
D: TRBD1
DNA: TGTGCCAGCAGTTTTAGGACAGGGGCTAGCCACGAGCAGTACTTC
CDR3: CASSFRTGASHEQYF

size: .
V: TRBV5-4
J: TRBJ2-4
D: TRBD2
DNA: TGTGCCAGCAGCTTGGAACTAGCGGGGATCAAAAACATTCAGTACTTC
CDR3: CASSLELAGIKNIQYF

size: .
V: TRBV19
J: TRBJ2-1
D: .
DNA: TGTGCCAGTAGAGACTATTGGGGGTGGGACAATGAGCAGTTCTTC
CDR3: CASRDYWGWDNEQFF

size: .
V: TRBV5-1
J: TRBJ2-7
D: .
DNA: TGCGCCAGCAGCTTCGAAGGGAGCTCCTACGAGCAGTACTTC
CDR3: CASSFEGSSYEQYF

size: .
V: TRBV27
J: TRBJ2-7
D: .
DNA: TGTGCCAGCGGGGGTTCCCCATCTTACGAGCAGTACTTC
CDR3: CASGGSPSYEQYF

size: .
V: TRBV9
J: TRBJ2-3
D: .
DNA: TGTGCCAGCAGCGTAGGGAGAGCGACTAGCACAGATACGCAGTATTTT
CDR3: CASSVGRATSTDTQYF

size: once
V: TRBV19
J: TRBJ2-1
D: .
DNA: TGTGCCAGTAGTATTGGGGGCCGGAACAATGAGCAGTTCTTC
CDR3: CASSIGGRNNEQFF

size: .
V: TRBV5-1
J: TRBJ2-3
D: .
DNA: TGCGCCAGCAGCCCGGACCGACAGGCTATCTTGGGTAGCCTCAGCACAGATACGCAGTATTTT
CDR3: CASSPDRQAILGSLSTDTQYF

size: .
V: TRBV27
J: TRBJ1-4
D: .
DNA: TGTGCCAGCAGCAGGAACCTTTTTGCAACTAATGAAAAACTGTTTTTT
CDR3: CASSRNLFATNEKLFF

size: .
V: TRBV7-2
J: TRBJ2-1
D: .
DNA: TGTGCCAGCAGCTCCAGAACAGGCTCCCTACTCAATGAGCAGTTCTTC
CDR3: CASSSRTGSLLNEQFF

size: .
V: TRBV7-9
J: TRBJ2-5
D: .
DNA: TGTGCCAGCAGCTCCGCCGTGGGGACCCAGTACTTC
CDR3: CASSSAVGTQYF

size: .
V: TRBV6-6
J: TRBJ2-1
D: .
DNA: TGTGCCAGCAGTTACTTAGCTTACAATGAGCAGTTCTTC
CDR3: CASSYLAYNEQFF

size: .
V: TRBV7-2
J: TRBJ2-3
D: TRBD1
DNA: TGTGCCAGCACCACCTCTCAGGGGGCAGATACGCAGTATTTT
CDR3: CASTTSQGADTQYF

size: .
V: TRBV9
J: TRBJ2-7
D: TRBD1
DNA: TGTGCCAGCAGCGATGGACAGGGCTCCTACGAGCAGTACTTC
CDR3: CASSDGQGSYEQYF

size: .
V: TRBV6-1
J: TRBJ1-2
D: .
DNA: TGTGCCAGCAGTCTGACAGTCTGGGGCTACACCTTC
CDR3: CASSLTVWGYTF

size: .
V: TRBV7-3
J: TRBJ1-2
D: TRBD1
DNA: TGTGCCAGCAGCATGACAGGGACCGATGGCTACACCTTC
CDR3: CASSMTGTDGYTF

size: .
V: TRBV9
J: TRBJ1-1
D: .
DNA: TGTGCCAGCAGCGCTGGAATGAACACTGAAGCTTTCTTT
CDR3: CASSAGMNTEAFF

size: .
V: TRBV5-8
J: TRBJ2-5
D: .
DNA: TGTGCCAGCAGCCCAGGACAGCAAGAGACCCAGTACTTC
CDR3: CASSPGQQETQYF

size: once
V: TRBV19
J: TRBJ2-7
D: TRBD2
DNA: TGTGCCAGTAGTATTCTTAAGGCGGGGGGACCTTACGAGCAGTACTTC
CDR3: CASSILKAGGPYEQYF

size: .
V: TRBV5-1
J: TRBJ1-5
D: TRBD1
DNA: TGCGCCAGCAGCTCAGGGACAGGGGCCGATAATCAGCCCCAGCATTTT
CDR3: CASSSGTGADNQPQHF

size: .
V: TRBV5-1
J: TRBJ2-1
D: TRBD2
DNA: TGCGCCACCAGCGGGGGAAGTTACAATGAGCAGTTCTTC
CDR3: CATSGGSYNEQFF

size: .
V: TRBV5-1
J: TRBJ2-7
D: .
DNA: TGCGCCAGCAGCACCGGACAGATTAATCGATACGAGCAGTACTTC
CDR3: CASSTGQINRYEQYF

size: .
V: TRBV19
J: TRBJ1-1
D: .
DNA: TGTGCCAGTAGTATAGATCCAGGGGCAGGGACTGAAGCTTTCTTT
CDR3: CASSIDPGAGTEAFF

size: .
V: TRBV29-1
J: TRBJ2-3
D: .
DNA: TGCAGCGCCCGGGGGATCTCGAGCGGGAGCACAGATACGCAGTATTTT
CDR3: CSARGISSGSTDTQYF

size: .
V: TRBV7-9
J: TRBJ2-3
D: TRBD2
DNA: TGTGCCAGCAGCTTAGGACTAGCGGGAGATCATGATACGCAGTATTTT
CDR3: CASSLGLAGDHDTQYF

size: .
V: TRBV14
J: TRBJ1-3
D: .
DNA: TGTGCCAGCAGCCAAGACGTCAGCAGGGCTTCTGGAAACACCATATATTTT
CDR3: CASSQDVSRASGNTIYF

size: .
V: TRBV4-3
J: TRBJ2-1
D: TRBD1
DNA: TGCGCCAGCAGCCAAGTAGACAGGGTTTTGGATGAGCAGTTCTTC
CDR3: CASSQVDRVLDEQFF

size: .
V: TRBV7-9
J: TRBJ2-5
D: TRBD1
DNA: TGTGCCAGCAGCTCCTCGGGACAGGGTCCAGAGACCCAGTACTTC
CDR3: CASSSSGQGPETQYF

size: .
V: TRBV11-2
J: TRBJ2-7
D: TRBD1
DNA: TGTGCCAGCAGCCAGGGACAGGGTTACGAGCAGTACTTC
CDR3: CASSQGQGYEQYF

size: .
V: TRBV6-4
J: TRBJ2-2
D: TRBD2
DNA: TGTGCCAGCAGTGATCGGGGGGAACCTAACACCGGGGAGCTGTTTTTT
CDR3: CASSDRGEPNTGELFF

size: .
V: TRBV4-1
J: TRBJ1-6
D: .
DNA: TGCGCCAGCAGCCAAGAATGGCAGGGATTGTTCTTAACCCTCCACTTT
CDR3: CASSQEWQGLFLTLHF

size: .
V: TRBV2
J: TRBJ2-7
D: .
DNA: TGTGCCAGCAGTGAAGCAGGGACCTACGAGCAGTACTTC
CDR3: CASSEAGTYEQYF

size: .
V: TRBV7-2
J: TRBJ2-3
D: .
DNA: TGTGCCAGCAGCTTAGTCCTTAGAACAGATACGCAGTATTTT
CDR3: CASSLVLRTDTQYF

size: few
V: TRBV7-9
J: TRBJ2-1
D: .
DNA: TGTGCCAGCAGCTTCTCGGCTAGCGTCGGGAGAGTATCCTACAATGAGCAGTTCTTC
CDR3: CASSFSASVGRVSYNEQFF

size: .
V: TRBV15
J: TRBJ1-2
D: TRBD1
DNA: TGTGCCACCAGCATCGACAGGGGCTATGGCTACACCTTC
CDR3: CATSIDRGYGYTF

size: .
V: TRBV6-1
J: TRBJ2-7
D: .
DNA: TGTGCCAGCAGTGCCTTGAGGCGAGACGAGCAGTACTTC
CDR3: CASSALRRDEQYF

size: .
V: TRBV6-4
J: TRBJ1-3
D: .
DNA: TGTGCCAGCAGTGACAGGGTAGGGGGAATCCCTGGAAACACCATATATTTT
CDR3: CASSDRVGGIPGNTIYF

size: .
V: TRBV10-1
J: TRBJ1-2
D: TRBD1
DNA: TGCGCCAGCAGTGAGTCGGGGTGGTGGGTACAGGGGGCCTGTAACTATGGCTACACCTTC
CDR3: CASSESGWWVQGACNYGYTF

size: .
V: TRBV7-9
J: TRBJ2-5
D: .
DNA: TGTGCCAGCAGCTTCGAGATGGAGACCCAGTACTTC
CDR3: CASSFEMETQYF

size: once
V: TRBV27
J: TRBJ2-5
D: TRBD2
DNA: TGTGCCAGCAGGAGCTTGGGACTAGCGGGGGGGCCTCCCCAAGAGACCCAGTACTTC
CDR3: CASRSLGLAGGPPQETQYF

size: .
V: TRBV27
J: TRBJ2-3
D: TRBD2
DNA: TGTGCCAGCAGTTCTCAAGCGGGAGACCCAGATACGCAGTATTTT
CDR3: CASSSQAGDPDTQYF

size: once
V: TRBV11-2
J: TRBJ2-4
D: .
DNA: TGTGCCAGCAGCTTAGAAGAGAGGGCCAAAAACATTCAGTACTTC
CDR3: CASSLEERAKNIQYF

size: .
V: TRBV4-1
J: TRBJ2-2
D: .
DNA: TGCGCCAGCAGCCAAGATCTGGCCTCGGGAAGGGTCACCGGGGAGCTGTTTTTT
CDR3: CASSQDLASGRVTGELFF

size: .
V: TRBV7-2
J: TRBJ1-1
D: .
DNA: TGTGCCAGTGAATCGTCGGGAGGCGGCACTGAAGCTTTCTTT
CDR3: CASESSGGGTEAFF

size: .
V: TRBV30
J: TRBJ1-4
D: .
DNA: TGTGCCTGGGGGGACATCCTGTCACCTAATGAAAAACTGTTTTTT
CDR3: CAWGDILSPNEKLFF

size: few
V: TRBV19
J: TRBJ1-1
D: .
DNA: TGTGCCAGTGCAACGGGAGTGAACACTGAAGCTTTCTTT
CDR3: CASATGVNTEAFF

size: .
V: TRBV6-5
J: TRBJ1-2
D: .
DNA: TGTGCCACCTGCGGGGGATACTATGGCTACACCTTC
CDR3: CATCGGYYGYTF

size: .
V: TRBV25-1
J: TRBJ1-1
D: .
DNA: TGTGCCAGCAGTGTCACAGGTTCTGAAGCTTTCTTT
CDR3: CASSVTGSEAFF

size: .
V: TRBV4-1
J: TRBJ2-1
D: TRBD2
DNA: TGCGCCAGCCCGGAGGGCGGGGGGGCATATGAGCAGTTCTTC
CDR3: CASPEGGGAYEQFF